The 21 T cell receptor beta chains presented below share a single source sample, sequenced in a study of cytomegalovirus exposure and HLA in healthy donors. Primers included in the PCR were 60 Vbeta and 13 Jbeta primers. Using immunoSEQ multiplex PCR, the repertoire was profiled, and TCRdb retains in-frame clones only, with some absent. This table holds around 71,000 clones. Input material: PBMCs. Receptor source: a woman aged 25 to 39 in good health and CMV-seronegative.

The gene calls are TRBV4-3 and TRBJ2-7; 7 nucleotides match TRBD1. The CDR3 is made up of 15 amino acids. The germline V gene encodes CDR1 LGHNA and CDR2 YSLEER. Germline trimming cut 0 bases from V and 3 bases from J; bases unmatched to any gene: 5. The DNA for the CDR3 is TGCGCCAGCAGCCAAGAAACAGGGGAAAACTACGAGCAGTACTTC. This sequence encodes CASSQETGENYEQYF.

The gene calls are TRBV30 and TRBJ2-7; D is undetermined. CDR3 length equals 12 residues. Germline V gene data show CDR1 as GTSNPN and CDR2 as SVGIG (reference sequence). V was clipped by 2 bases and J by 2 bases, with 7 bases between them. The CDR3 DNA sequence: TGTGCCTGGAGTACAGTAACCTACGAGCAGTACTTC. It yields the protein CAWSTVTYEQYF.

The genes are TRBV4-2 and TRBJ1-1; no reliable D call. There are 16 residues in the CDR3. V lost 4 bases to trimming and J lost 3 bases, with 18 bases between them. Germline CDR1 and CDR2: LGHNA and YNFKEQ. The CDR3 sequence: CASSLNTWAPDTEAFF. The CDR3, as DNA: TGTGCCAGCAGCCTTAATACTTGGGCACCGGACACTGAAGCTTTCTTT.

V gene TRBV7-9 combines with J gene TRBJ1-1; tentatively, D is TRBD1 (6 bases). V lost 5 bases and J 7 bases, leaving 17 bases between the germline ends. The CDR3 is 14 residues long. CDR1 and CDR2 (germline): SEHNR, FQNEAQ (reference sequence). The CDR3 sequence is CASSPPGQMNEAFF. DNA of the CDR3: TGTGCCAGCAGCCCCCCCGGACAGATGAATGAAGCTTTCTTT.

V and J are TRBV28 and TRBJ2-6; perhaps TRBD1 as D (5 bases). The CDR3 spans 16 residues. Per the germline V gene, CDR1 is MDHEN and CDR2 is SYDVKM. The V end lost 3 bases, the J end lost 2 bases, and 11 bases lay between the germline ends. CDR3 nucleotide sequence: TGTGCCAGCAGTTTGGCAGGGCAGGCTGGGGCCAACGTCCTGACTTTC. Encoded protein: CASSLAGQAGANVLTF.

The chain uses TRBV19 and TRBJ2-3; 8 nucleotides agree with TRBD2. The V gene end was trimmed by 10 bases and the J gene end by 2 bases; junction bases not matched to a gene: 11. Looked up from germline, CDR1 is LNHDA and CDR2 is SQIVND (reference sequence). The CDR3 consists of 15 residues. The CDR3 sequence is CATQTGTRTTDTQYF. DNA of the CDR3: TGTGCCACCCAAACCGGGACTAGGACCACAGATACGCAGTATTTT.

The chain joins TRBV18 to TRBJ1-2; D is unclear. The V and J ends lost 6 bases and 4 bases respectively, with 24 bases between them. Germline assignment: CDR1 KGHSH and CDR2 LQKENI. This CDR3 comprises 17 residues. CDR3 residues: CASSRWREGSSGYGYTF. CDR3 bases: TGTGCCAGCTCCCGATGGAGGGAAGGTAGTAGTGGCTATGGCTACACCTTC.

The CDR3 protein is CASSPSRGGVYGYTF. CDR3 bases: TGTGCCAGCTCACCATCGAGAGGGGGGGTCTATGGCTACACCTTC. The rearrangement uses TRBV18 and TRBJ1-2; possibly TRBD1 for D (6 bases). Germline-derived CDR1 and CDR2 are KGHSH and LQKENI. The germline V and J ends were trimmed by 2 bases and 4 bases, with 14 bases remaining between them. The CDR3 runs 15 residues.

The CDR3 is CASSVVRANTEAFF. The CDR3, as DNA: TGTGCCAGCAGCGTAGTGAGGGCAAACACTGAAGCTTTCTTT. The V call is TRBV9, the J call TRBJ1-1, with D uncertain. Trimming stripped 0 bases from V and 2 bases from J, with 8 bases between. Germline CDR1 is SGDLS and CDR2 is YYNGEE. There are 14 residues in the CDR3. Looking up the rest from reference TRBV9 and TRBJ1-1 gives the full variable domain: DSGVTQTPKHLITATGQRVTLRCSPRSGDLSVYWYQQSLDQGLQFLIQYYNGEERAKGNILERFSAQQFPDLHSELNLSSLELGDSALYFCASSVVRANTEAFFGQGTRLTVV.

This chain connects TRBV5-8 to TRBJ2-3; 9 bases are a match to TRBD2. Trimming removed 1 base from V and 6 bases from J; junction bases left unmatched: 6. CDR3 length equals 15 residues. Germline CDR1 and CDR2: SGHTS and YDEGEE. CDR3 nucleotides: TGTGCCAGCAGCTTGACAGGGAGCGGGGGGGATACGCAGTATTTT. Translation gives CASSLTGSGGDTQYF. Looking up the rest from reference TRBV5-8 and TRBJ2-3 gives the full variable domain: EAGVTQSPTHLIKTRGQQATLRCSPISGHTSVYWYQQALGLGLQFLLWYDEGEERNRGNFPPRFSGRQFPNYSSELNVNALELEDSALYLCASSLTGSGGDTQYFGPGTRLTVL.

This chain links TRBV18 with TRBJ2-3, with TRBD1 matching over 8 bases. J gave up 6 bases and V 1 base, and 6 bases lay outside the gene matches. This CDR3 comprises 15 residues. CDR1 is KGHSH, CDR2 LQKENI, per germline. The CDR3 DNA is TGTGCCAGCTCACCACGAGGACAGGGTTATGATACGCAGTATTTT. Its translation is CASSPRGQGYDTQYF.

The genes are TRBV13 and TRBJ2-7, with D possibly matching TRBD2 (5 bases). Trimming left V 6 bases short and J 0 bases short, with 21 bases between. This CDR3 region has 17 residues. Germline CDR1 is PRHDT and CDR2 is FYEKMQ (reference sequence). The CDR3 loop is CASRGAICGLRSYEQYF. The CDR3 nucleotides are TGTGCCAGCAGGGGAGCTATATGTGGGTTACGCTCCTACGAGCAGTACTTC.

The V and J genes are TRBV7-9 and TRBJ2-7; D is unclear. The germline gives CDR1 SEHNR, CDR2 FQNEAQ (reference sequence). Trimming shortened V by 0 bases and J by 4 bases, and 4 bases separated the two germline ends. CDR3 size: 12 residues. CDR3 DNA sequence: TGTGCCAGCAGCTTAGCGCAGTACGAGCAGTACTTC. This gives the protein CASSLAQYEQYF.

The chain couples TRBV11-2 to TRBJ2-5, with TRBD1 matching 12 bases. Germline trimming cut 3 bases from V and 2 bases from J; bases unmatched to any gene: 4. The CDR3 consists of 16 residues. In germline, CDR1 is SGHAT, CDR2 FQNNGV. Here the CDR3 reads CASSLGDRGRQETQYF. The CDR3, as DNA: TGTGCCAGCAGCTTGGGGGACAGGGGGCGGCAAGAGACCCAGTACTTC.

This chain links TRBV6-1 with TRBJ1-1; TRBD1 matches 8 bases. The germline CDR1 and CDR2 sequences are MNHNS and SASEGT. J gave up 5 bases and V 6 bases, and 5 bases lay outside the gene matches. This CDR3 spans 13 amino acids. The CDR3 DNA follows: TGTGCCAGCAGGGACAGGGTAGGGACTGAAGCTTTCTTT. It translates to CASRDRVGTEAFF.

The chain recombines TRBV18 with TRBJ2-1; 7 bases map to TRBD1. The CDR3 runs 14 residues. Per the germline V gene, CDR1 is KGHSH and CDR2 is LQKENI. V lost 6 bases, J lost 0 bases, and 2 bases stayed unmatched. The CDR3 DNA reads as TGTGCCAGCTCTACAGGGGACTCCTACAATGAGCAGTTCTTC. Translation: CASSTGDSYNEQFF. The full variable domain, with the rest looked up from reference TRBV18 and TRBJ2-1, is NAGVMQNPRHLVRRRGQEARLRCSPMKGHSHVYWYRQLPEEGLKFMVYLQKENIIDESGMPKERFSAEFPKEGPSILRIQQVVRGDSAAYFCASSTGDSYNEQFFGPGTRLTVL.

The chain is built from TRBV28 and TRBJ1-1, with a tentative D call TRBD1 (6 bases). Trimming took off 3 bases at V and 5 bases at J, with 13 bases between the two ends. CDR3 size: 14 residues. Per the germline V gene, CDR1 is MDHEN and CDR2 is SYDVKM. The CDR3 here is CASSFTGSGTEAFF. The CDR3 DNA reads TGTGCCAGCAGTTTCACAGGGTCGGGGACTGAAGCTTTCTTT. The whole variable domain, filled in from reference TRBV28 and TRBJ1-1, reads DVKVTQSSRYLVKRTGEKVFLECVQDMDHENMFWYRQDPGLGLRLIYFSYDVKMKEKGDIPEGYSVSREKKERFSLILESASTNQTSMYLCASSFTGSGTEAFFGQGTRLTVV.

This rearrangement joins TRBV11-2 to TRBJ2-2; D gene unclear. The V end lost 6 bases, the J end lost 1 base, and 6 bases lay between the germline ends. The length of the CDR3 is 13 residues. Germline values: CDR1 SGHAT, CDR2 FQNNGV. The DNA for the CDR3 is TGTGCCAGCAGTCCAGGGAACACCGGGGAGCTGTTTTTT. Translating it yields CASSPGNTGELFF. Complete variable domain (other parts from reference TRBV11-2 and TRBJ2-2): EAGVAQSPRYKIIEKRQSVAFWCNPISGHATLYWYQQILGQGPKLLIQFQNNGVVDDSQLPKDRFSAERLKGVDSTLKIQPAKLEDSAVYLCASSPGNTGELFFGEGSRLTVL.

This chain joins TRBV5-5 and TRBJ2-7; D not certain. Looked up from germline, CDR1 is SGHKS and CDR2 is YYEKEE (reference sequence). V was trimmed by 4 bases and J by 7 bases, leaving 9 bases between them. This CDR3 comprises 11 residues. The chain's CDR3 is CASSSLQEQYF. In DNA, the CDR3 is TGTGCCAGCAGCAGCCTACAGGAGCAGTACTTC.

The gene calls are TRBV13 and TRBJ2-2, with D perhaps matching TRBD2 (5 bases). In germline, CDR1 is PRHDT, CDR2 FYEKMQ (reference sequence). V lost 2 bases and J 0 bases, leaving 13 bases between the germline ends. The CDR3 contains 17 residues. The CDR3 nucleotides are TGTGCCAGCAGCTTACTAGCCCCGAGAGCGAACACCGGGGAGCTGTTTTTT. Amino acids: CASSLLAPRANTGELFF.

The gene calls are TRBV5-1 and TRBJ1-4; TRBD1 aligns across 8 bases. The CDR3 runs 16 residues. Looked up from germline, CDR1 is SGHRS and CDR2 is YFSETQ. J gave up 8 bases and V 0 bases, and 9 bases lay outside the gene matches. The CDR3 reads CASSLGWQGAGEKLFF. CDR3 nucleotides: TGCGCCAGCAGCTTGGGCTGGCAGGGGGCTGGGGAAAAACTGTTTTTT.